This T cell receptor (beta chain) originates from a study of blood T cell repertoires in COVID-19. Overall study: Specimens from acute and convalescent COVID-19 originated in the United States, Italy and Spain.

Those enrolled, adults aged about 18 to 89 years, came from about two dozen US areas. Self-reported history from a screening survey and questionnaire set each donor's cohort. Per the original methods: Scientists estimated how many nucleated cells there were by amplifying reference gene primers. Profiled with immunoSEQ multiplex PCR; TCRdb holds only in-frame clones, not every one. From that table come the V and J calls and clone size; the DNA was used to work out D and trimming. The table records a few hundred thousand clones, 80% of them present only once. What was sequenced was PBMCs or T cells enriched from blood (not recorded which). This receptor was obtained from a woman aged 35 to 49 with acute COVID-19.

CDR3 amino acids: CASSQGRSASSYEQYF. CDR3 nucleotides: TGCGCCAGCAGCCAAGGCCGGAGCGCCAGCTCCTACGAGCAGTACTTC. V gene TRBV4-3 combines with J gene TRBJ2-7; D gene unclear. The length of the CDR3 is 16 residues. The germline V gene has CDR1 LGHNA and CDR2 YSLEER. With 1 base removed from V and 0 bases from J, the gap between germline ends came to 13 bases.